This TCR beta chain is drawn from a study of T cell clones after liver transplantation. Libraries were prepared by immunoSEQ multiplex PCR; TCRdb keeps only in-frame clonotypes and omits some of them. The sample lists more than 95,000 clones, 75% to 85% seen once, with just under 1% in the top ten. CDR3 size: 14 residues. The germline V gene has CDR1 SGHDT and CDR2 YYEEEE. V was shortened by 3 bases and J by 9 bases, with 16 bases between the two germline ends. This specimen was CD4+ T cells from blood, taken before liver transplant. This chain connects TRBV5-6 to TRBJ1-5; D gene ambiguous. The source of this sequence is a human donor who received a liver transplant. CDR3 amino acids: CASSSQNGLRPQHF. The CDR3 DNA reads TGTGCCAGCAGCTCCCAAAATGGACTGCGGCCCCAGCATTTT. Variable domain in full (rest from reference TRBV5-6 and TRBJ1-5): DAGVTQSPTHLIKTRGQQVTLRCSPKSGHDTVSWYQQALGQGPQFIFQYYEEEERQRGNFPDRFSGHQFPNYSSELNVNALLLGDSALYLCASSSQNGLRPQHFGDGTRLSIL.